This TCR beta chain stems from a study of T cells after yellow fever vaccination. CDR1 and CDR2 from the germline V gene are MNHEY and SMNVEV (reference sequence). The germline V and J ends were trimmed by 7 bases and 4 bases, with 16 bases remaining between them. The CDR3 covers 15 residues. TCRdb reprocessed the 5' RACE reads via MiXCR and lists one record per CDR3 protein. Among about 220,000 distinct CDR3 sequences listed, approximately 3% were seen once. This clonotype was seen only a few times. This chain uses TRBV27 with TRBJ2-2; D call uncertain. This TCR was sampled from a man aged 18 to 30 who received the YFV17D yellow fever vaccine. Sequenced material: CD4+ T cells sorted from PBMCs, taken 10 days after the yellow fever booster vaccination. As DNA, the CDR3 is TGTGCCAGCACGAGTAGGGTTCGGGCCACCGGGGAGCTGTTTTTT. Translating it yields CASTSRVRATGELFF.